What follows are 10 T cell receptor beta chains derived from one specimen sequenced in a study of low-dose radiotherapy and immunotherapy resistance in tumors (dated by TCRdb to the early 2020s). First-strand cDNA was synthesized with Superscript III and a set of TRAV- and TRBV-specific primers, covering both TCRalpha and TCRbeta chains. TCRs were amplified with Phusion for around 19 PCR cycles, with a constant-region primer paired with the adapter attached to the V primers. TCRdb reprocessed the public reads (quality trimming at Q25 with fastp, clone calling with MiXCR) and kept in-frame beta chains. Each entry is one CDR3 protein sequence, shown with its most common DNA and genes. The sample table shows around 13,000 distinct CDR3 sequences, and about 77% are seen once. Over 4.5% of the sample lies in the top ten. The receptors come from a human donor with advanced metastatic prostate, ovarian, gallbladder or colorectal cancer (not recorded which). This table probably holds off-target reads from a library built for another chain.

The chain has TRBV24-1 and TRBJ2-3; 9 bases are a match to TRBD1. CDR1 is KGHDR and CDR2 is SFDVKD in the germline V gene. This CDR3 spans 14 amino acids. Trimming at V came to 4 bases and at J to 6 bases, leaving 4 bases not matched to a gene. The CDR3 loop reads CATSDPGTGDTQYF. As DNA, the CDR3 is TGTGCCACCAGTGACCCTGGGACAGGGGATACGCAGTATTTT.

J is TRBJ2-3 and V is TRBV12-3 or TRBV12-4; possibly TRBD1 for D (6 bases). V lost 4 bases to trimming and J lost 2 bases, with 13 bases between them. The CDR3 is made up of 15 amino acids. The CDR3 is CASSSQGETTDTQYF. CDR3 bases: TGTGCCAGCAGTTCACAGGGAGAGACCACAGATACGCAGTATTTT.

The V and J genes are TRBV11-2 and TRBJ2-7, with 8 bases identical to TRBD1. The J segment lost 6 bases and the V segment lost 5 bases, leaving 3 bases of the junction unmatched. The CDR3 runs 12 residues. Germline V gene data show CDR1 as SGHAT and CDR2 as FQNNGV. The CDR3 sequence is CASSPDRGEQYF. CDR3 bases: TGTGCCAGCAGCCCAGACAGGGGCGAGCAGTACTTC.

This chain links TRBV19 with TRBJ2-1; the match to TRBD1 covers 8 bases. V trimming: 5 bases; J trimming: 4 bases; junction bases outside the gene matches: 1. In germline, CDR1 is LNHDA, CDR2 SQIVND (reference sequence). This CDR3 is 13 amino acids long. The CDR3 here is CASSGTGYNEQFF. The CDR3, as DNA: TGTGCCAGTAGTGGGACAGGATACAATGAGCAGTTCTTC. Based on the CDR3 plus reference TRBV19 and TRBJ2-1, the full variable domain is DGGITQSPKYLFRKEGQNVTLSCEQNLNHDAMYWYRQDPGQGLRLIYYSQIVNDFQKGDIAEGYSVSREKKESFPLTVTSAQKNPTAFYLCASSGTGYNEQFFGPGTRLTVL.

This clonotype came up a few times. The genes are TRBV27 and TRBJ1-4; D call uncertain. Germline CDR1 is MNHEY and CDR2 is SMNVEV (reference sequence). The CDR3 has 16 residues. Trimming stripped 4 bases from V and 3 bases from J, with 15 bases between. CDR3 in DNA: TGTGCCAGCAGTTCGACGGGCCCGACGGCTAATGAAAAACTGTTTTTT. Residues: CASSSTGPTANEKLFF.

The rearrangement uses TRBV6-6 and TRBJ2-6; 8 bases match TRBD1. CDR3 length: 18 amino acids. Germline V gives CDR1 MNHNY, CDR2 SVGAGI (reference sequence). The V gene end was trimmed by 5 bases and the J gene end by 0 bases; junction bases not matched to a gene: 9. CDR3 loop: CASSATGGRLSGANVLTF. CDR3 DNA: TGTGCCAGCAGTGCAACAGGGGGTCGCCTCTCTGGGGCCAACGTCCTGACTTTC.

This clonotype occurred a few times. The chain joins TRBV5-5 to TRBJ2-2; tentative D call: TRBD2 (5 bases). Germline V gives CDR1 SGHKS, CDR2 YYEKEE (reference sequence). With 4 bases removed from V and 5 bases from J, the gap between germline ends came to 15 bases. The length of the CDR3 is 15 residues. DNA for the CDR3: TGTGCCAGCAGCCTCGACTATACTTTAACCGGGGAGCTGTTTTTT. Protein sequence: CASSLDYTLTGELFF.

This rearrangement joins TRBV9 to TRBJ1-6; no definite D call. CDR3 length equals 13 residues. V was clipped by 4 bases and J by 11 bases, with 13 bases between them. The V gene's germline CDR1 is SGDLS and CDR2 YYNGEE. The CDR3 coding sequence is TGTGCCAGCAGCACAGACCGGGGAACACCCCTCCACTTT. Translating it yields CASSTDRGTPLHF.

The chain couples TRBV6-2 or TRBV6-3 to TRBJ2-5; no clear D gene. Deletions cut 7 bases from V and 5 bases from J, with 8 bases between. CDR1 MNHEY and CDR2 SVGEGT come from the germline V gene. The CDR3 has 11 residues. CDR3 nucleotides: TGTGCCAGCAAAAACGAGGAGACCCAGTACTTC. Translated: CASKNEETQYF.

This clonotype was detected once. The rearrangement links TRBV15 to TRBJ2-7; D remains ambiguous. Looked up from germline, CDR1 is LNHNV and CDR2 is YYDKDF (reference sequence). This CDR3 is 13 amino acids long. Trimming removed 0 bases at V and 4 bases at J, with 7 bases between. As DNA, the CDR3 is TGTGCCACCAGCAGAGATCAAGTGTACGAGCAGTACTTC. Amino acid sequence: CATSRDQVYEQYF.